The 28 T cell receptor beta chains below all came from one sample that was sequenced in a study of response to subunit inactivated influenza vaccine. TCRdb ran MiXCR on the RT-PCR reads and lists one entry per CDR3 protein. The sample has around 490,000 distinct CDR3 sequences; 6% to 9% are singletons. This material consisted of PBMCs from blood, taken 23 months after vaccination. The receptor set was obtained from a man aged 45-69 years who received an inactivated influenza vaccine.

At least ten counts were recorded for this clonotype. V usage is TRBV3-1 and J usage is TRBJ2-7; 8 bases agree with TRBD2. Germline V gene sequence: CDR1 LGHDT, CDR2 YNNKEL (reference sequence). V gave up 6 bases and J gave up 0 bases; unmatched junction bases: 7. This CDR3 comprises 15 residues. CDR3 sequence: CASRTTSGGSYEQYF. The CDR3 DNA reads as TGTGCCAGCAGAACCACTAGCGGAGGCTCCTACGAGCAGTACTTC.

In its sample, this clonotype was seen many times. V and J are TRBV7-7 and TRBJ2-3; D remains unclear. Germline CDR1 SSHAT, CDR2 FNYEAQ (reference sequence). V gave up 1 base and J gave up 0 bases, with 8 bases separating them. This CDR3 has 15 amino acids. CDR3: CASSLGFSSTDTQYF. CDR3 nucleotide sequence: TGTGCCAGCAGCTTAGGATTCTCTAGCACAGATACGCAGTATTTT.

The CDR3 loop reads CASSYNRDRGPRYTF. The CDR3 bases are TGTGCCAGCAGTTACAACAGGGACAGGGGCCCGAGGTACACCTTC. The rearrangement uses TRBV6-5 and TRBJ1-2, with 10 bases lining up with TRBD1. The germline gives CDR1 MNHEY, CDR2 SVGAGI. The CDR3 loop spans 15 amino acids. Losses at the gene ends were 2 bases for V and 11 bases for J; bases not matched to a gene: 11.

This clonotype was seen a few times. The chain recombines TRBV11-2 with TRBJ1-2; no definite D call. CDR1 is SGHAT and CDR2 is FQNNGV in the germline V gene. V dropped 5 bases and J dropped 5 bases, with 21 bases sitting between them. This CDR3 comprises 16 residues. The CDR3 spells CASSTIRRDLEYGYTF. CDR3 bases: TGTGCCAGCAGCACTATTCGGCGGGATTTAGAGTATGGCTACACCTTC.

This clonotype was seen at least ten times. Just one base apart from a much larger clone, this may be a read error. The final CDR3 position lacks the conserved phenylalanine or tryptophan, pointing to a likely read error. CDR3 coding DNA: TGTGCCAGCAGTCCACCCACCGGGACGCGCACAGATACGCAGTATATT. This gives the protein CASSPPTGTRTDTQYI. This chain uses TRBV2 with TRBJ2-3, with D possibly being TRBD1 or TRBD2 (5 bases each). CDR3 length: 16 residues. Germline V gene data show CDR1 as SNHLY and CDR2 as FYNNEI. V was shortened by 5 bases and J by 1 base, with 16 bases between the two germline ends.

Only a few counts were recorded for this clonotype. This chain joins TRBV5-1 and TRBJ2-1; 7 nucleotides match TRBD1. The CDR3 spans 14 residues. Germline lookup yields CDR1 SGHRS and CDR2 YFSETQ. The V gene end was trimmed by 7 bases and the J gene end by 2 bases; junction bases not matched to a gene: 6. CDR3 in amino acids: CASSGTDTYNEQFF. CDR3 sequence (DNA): TGCGCCAGCTCCGGGACAGACACCTACAATGAGCAGTTCTTC. Complete variable domain (other parts from reference TRBV5-1 and TRBJ2-1): KAGVTQTPRYLIKTRGQQVTLSCSPISGHRSVSWYQQTPGQGLQFLFEYFSETQRNKGNFPGRFSGRQFSNSRSEMNVSTLELGDSALYLCASSGTDTYNEQFFGPGTRLTVL.

This clonotype has only a few counts. The rearrangement links TRBV15 to TRBJ2-5; 8 bases match TRBD1. The length of the CDR3 is 15 residues. Germline CDR1 LNHNV, CDR2 YYDKDF (reference sequence). V lost 4 bases and J lost 0; bases outside the gene matches: 4. The CDR3 here is CATSKTGQDQETQYF. The CDR3 nucleotides read TGTGCCACCAGCAAGACGGGACAGGACCAAGAGACCCAGTACTTC.

The J gene is TRBJ2-3, the V gene TRBV15, with TRBD2 matching over 8 bases. CDR1 is LNHNV and CDR2 is YYDKDF in the germline V gene (reference sequence). With V trimmed by 5 bases and J by 4 bases, 8 bases remained unmatched. The CDR3 has 15 amino acids. This CDR3 is CATSLLAVGSDTQYF. The CDR3 nucleotides read TGTGCCACCAGCCTACTAGCGGTCGGCTCAGATACGCAGTATTTT.

The gene calls are TRBV11-2 and TRBJ1-4; unclear D gene. Germline CDR1 SGHAT, CDR2 FQNNGV. The CDR3 is 14 residues long. The V and J ends lost 4 bases and 10 bases respectively, with 16 bases between them. The CDR3 DNA is TGTGCCAGCAGCTATGGTCTGCCTAGTGGAAAACTGTTTTTT. It yields the protein CASSYGLPSGKLFF.

This clonotype came up many times. CDR3 loop: CSVHKNTGELFF. The CDR3 DNA is TGCAGCGTTCATAAGAACACCGGGGAGCTGTTTTTT. The chain carries TRBV29-1 and TRBJ2-2, with no clear D. This CDR3 is 12 amino acids long. CDR1 and CDR2 (germline): SQVTM, ANQGSEA. Trimming took off 5 bases at V and 1 base at J, with 5 bases between the two ends.

This clonotype came up many times. The chain combines TRBV4-1 with TRBJ1-2; D uncertain. Germline-derived CDR1 and CDR2 are MGHRA and YSYEKL. Trimming took 3 bases from V and 4 from J, leaving 15 bases between them. CDR3 size: 15 residues. DNA for the CDR3: TGCGCCAGCAGCCAGGAAATTGTTACCCCCTATGGCTACACCTTC. Its translation: CASSQEIVTPYGYTF.

This clonotype was recorded many times. The chain combines TRBV6-5 with TRBJ2-1; D unresolved. Trimming removed 2 bases at V and 0 bases at J, with 8 bases between. The CDR3 runs to 15 residues. Germline V CDR1 and CDR2: MNHEY, SVGAGI. The CDR3 sequence is CASSYRQSSYNEQFF. The CDR3 DNA reads TGTGCCAGCAGTTACCGGCAGAGCTCCTACAATGAGCAGTTCTTC.

This clonotype has ten or more counts. The V gene is TRBV7-8, the J gene TRBJ2-2, with TRBD2 matching over 10 bases. This CDR3 has 19 amino acids. CDR1 and CDR2 from the germline V gene are SGHVS and FQNEAQ. Trimming took 3 bases from V and 2 from J; bases not matched to a gene: 12. CDR3 sequence reads: CASSFLAGAQVLNTGELFF. CDR3 nucleotides: TGTGCCAGCAGCTTTCTAGCGGGGGCCCAGGTTTTAAACACCGGGGAGCTGTTTTTT.

This clonotype was observed a single time. The rearrangement links TRBV27 to TRBJ2-6; possibly TRBD1 or TRBD2 for D (6 bases each). The germline V and J ends were trimmed by 3 bases and 1 base, with 19 bases remaining between them. The germline V gene has CDR1 MNHEY and CDR2 SMNVEV (reference sequence). The CDR3 is 19 amino acids. The CDR3 sequence is CASSFRGPLSWSGANVLTF. The CDR3 bases are TGTGCCAGCAGTTTTCGGGGGCCCCTCTCCTGGTCTGGGGCCAACGTCCTGACTTTC.

This clonotype was recorded at least ten times. The chain is built from TRBV5-1 and TRBJ2-3; the D gene could be TRBD1 or TRBD2 (5 bases each). This CDR3 spans 17 amino acids. V was pared by 4 bases and J by 3 bases, with 21 bases between. Germline V gives CDR1 SGHRS, CDR2 YFSETQ. The CDR3 sequence: CASSANPGAKQTDTQYF. DNA of the CDR3: TGCGCCAGCAGCGCGAATCCCGGGGCGAAACAAACAGATACGCAGTATTTT.

CDR3 DNA sequence: TGTGCCAGCAGCACCCTTACAGGGATTGGGTCACCCCTCCACTTT. Amino acids: CASSTLTGIGSPLHF. The genes are TRBV11-2 and TRBJ1-6; tentative D call: TRBD1 (6 bases). CDR1 is SGHAT and CDR2 is FQNNGV in the germline V gene. The V and J ends lost 5 bases and 10 bases respectively, with 18 bases between them. This CDR3 is 15 amino acids long.

V is TRBV20-1 and J is TRBJ2-1; 9 bases are shared with TRBD2. This CDR3 region has 15 residues. V was pared by 8 bases and J by 5 bases, with 13 bases of the junction left unmatched. Germline assignment: CDR1 DFQATT and CDR2 SNEGSKA (reference sequence). The CDR3: CSIPTSGSGNNEQFF. DNA of the CDR3: TGCAGTATTCCGACTAGCGGTTCCGGGAACAATGAGCAGTTCTTC.

This clonotype was recorded many times. This sequence joins TRBV11-2 and TRBJ2-2, with TRBD1 matching over 10 bases. The CDR3 contains 19 residues. Germline values: CDR1 SGHAT, CDR2 FQNNGV. The V segment lost 4 bases and the J segment 6 bases; nucleotides outside the gene matches: 17. This CDR3 reads CASSSGRDRGPSYSGELFF. The CDR3, as DNA: TGTGCCAGCAGCTCAGGCAGGGACAGGGGTCCCTCCTACTCCGGGGAGCTGTTTTTT.

This clonotype was observed at least ten times. A read error may produce the germline difference seen at one junction end. The V and J genes are TRBV5-1 and TRBJ2-5; 9 positions match TRBD1. This CDR3 comprises 13 residues. Germline CDR1 SGHRS, CDR2 YFSETQ. The CDR3 sequence: CASSWTGEETQYF. The CDR3 DNA reads as TGTGCCAGCAGCTGGACAGGGGAAGAGACCCAGTACTTC.

This clonotype was picked up a small number of times. CDR3 nucleotides: TGTGCCAGCAGTTTATGGTCTAGTAGGGCCACCGGGGAGCTGTTTTTT. This translates into CASSLWSSRATGELFF. The rearrangement links TRBV12-3 or TRBV12-4 to TRBJ2-2; D unclear. The CDR3 length is 16 residues. The V and J ends lost 2 bases and 4 bases respectively, with 14 bases between them.

This clonotype was observed many times. The chain has TRBV7-8 and TRBJ1-4, with D tentatively TRBD1 (6 bases). The V and J ends lost 3 bases and 4 bases respectively, with 12 bases between them. Germline V CDR1 and CDR2: SGHVS, FQNEAQ. The CDR3 spans 15 residues. CDR3 coding DNA: TGTGCCAGCAGCTTCGAGGGGGGGCGTAATGAAAAACTGTTTTTT. Residues: CASSFEGGRNEKLFF.

This clonotype was detected only a few times. The CDR3: CASSLQWGDNYEQYF. The CDR3 nucleotides are TGCGCCAGCAGCTTGCAATGGGGGGATAACTACGAGCAGTACTTC. This rearrangement joins TRBV5-1 to TRBJ2-7; D possibly corresponds to TRBD2 (6 bases). Trimming stripped 1 base from V and 3 bases from J, with 14 bases between. CDR1 and CDR2 (germline): SGHRS, YFSETQ. There are 15 residues in the CDR3.

This chain joins TRBV6-1 and TRBJ2-3, with D perhaps being TRBD1 or TRBD2 (6 bases each). The V end lost 6 bases, the J end lost 1 base, and 17 bases lay between the germline ends. CDR3 length: 16 residues. From germline, CDR1 is MNHNS and CDR2 SASEGT. The CDR3 reads CASRRGSGVGTDTQYF. The CDR3 DNA sequence: TGTGCCAGCAGGAGGGGGTCGGGAGTAGGCACAGATACGCAGTATTTT.

This clonotype showed up just a few times. The DNA for the CDR3 is TGTGCCAGCAGCTTTTCCGCACGCGCGGGAGGGCAAGAGACCCAGTACTTC. Translating it yields CASSFSARAGGQETQYF. V and J are TRBV7-9 and TRBJ2-5, with 9 bases identical to TRBD2. There are 17 residues in the CDR3. Germline CDR1 reads SEHNR; CDR2 reads FQNEAQ (reference sequence). With V trimmed by 3 bases and J by 2 bases, 10 bases remained unmatched. Drawing the rest from reference TRBV7-9 and TRBJ2-5, the complete variable domain is DTGVSQNPRHKITKRGQNVTFRCDPISEHNRLYWYRQTLGQGPEFLTYFQNEAQLEKSRLLSDRFSAERPKGSFSTLEIQRTEQGDSAMYLCASSFSARAGGQETQYFGPGTRLLVL.

The chain joins TRBV2 to TRBJ2-1, with 12 nucleotides matching TRBD2. The germline CDR1 and CDR2 sequences are SNHLY and FYNNEI. V trimming: 6 bases; J trimming: 4 bases; junction bases outside the gene matches: 7. This CDR3 has 16 amino acids. CDR3 nucleotides: TGTGCCAGCAGCGACCCGGGACTAGCGGGTTACAATGAGCAGTTCTTC. Translating it yields CASSDPGLAGYNEQFF. Using reference TRBV2 and TRBJ2-1 for the parts outside the CDR3, the full variable domain is EPEVTQTPSHQVTQMGQEVILRCVPISNHLYFYWYRQILGQKVEFLVSFYNNEISEKSEIFDDQFSVERPDGSNFTLKIRSTKLEDSAMYFCASSDPGLAGYNEQFFGPGTRLTVL.

This clonotype was seen ten or more times. The chain couples TRBV14 to TRBJ2-7, with D possibly TRBD2 on 5 matching bases. The germline gives CDR1 SGHDN, CDR2 FVKESK. The germline V and J ends were trimmed by 3 bases and 0 bases, with 12 bases remaining between them. There are 15 residues in the CDR3. CDR3 loop: CASSQIGVSSYEQYF. The CDR3 region has the DNA TGTGCCAGCAGCCAGATCGGGGTTAGCTCCTACGAGCAGTACTTC.

This clonotype was counted a few times. The rearrangement links TRBV19 to TRBJ1-1; TRBD1 aligns across 7 bases. Trimming removed 4 bases from V and 8 bases from J; junction bases left unmatched: 7. The CDR3 length is 13 residues. CDR1 is LNHDA, CDR2 SQIVND, per germline (reference sequence). The CDR3 DNA reads TGTGCCAGTAGTAAGTACAGGGGAGGAGAAGCTTTCTTT. It yields the protein CASSKYRGGEAFF.

The genes are TRBV24-1 and TRBJ2-2; 10 bases are a match to TRBD1. V trimming: 1 base; J trimming: 3 bases; junction bases outside the gene matches: 4. This CDR3 contains 17 residues. Germline CDR1 reads KGHDR; CDR2 reads SFDVKD. The CDR3 protein is CATSDLRGQGDTGELFF. The DNA for the CDR3 is TGTGCCACCAGTGATTTAAGAGGACAGGGGGACACCGGGGAGCTGTTTTTT.